A single sample gave rise to the 5 T cell receptor beta chains below, sequenced in a study of ipilimumab plus nivolumab after autologous stem cell transplantation. The table came from immunoSEQ multiplex PCR; TCRdb's copy has only in-frame clones and leaves some out. The profile shows more than 15,000 clones, around 80% of them singletons. Sequenced material: PBMCs, taken in a trial of ipilimumab plus nivolumab as post-transplant consolidation. These receptor sequences come from a male donor with diffuse large B-cell lymphoma.

The chain couples TRBV5-6 to TRBJ2-3; D gene ambiguous. Germline lookup yields CDR1 SGHDT and CDR2 YYEEEE. The CDR3 has 14 amino acids. With 4 bases removed from V and 6 bases from J, the gap between germline ends came to 15 bases. The CDR3 DNA sequence: TGTGCCAGCAGCCTCCCCTCGCTCGGGGATACGCAGTATTTT. It is translated as CASSLPSLGDTQYF.

The J gene is TRBJ2-2, the V gene TRBV19; D unresolved. Per the germline V gene, CDR1 is LNHDA and CDR2 is SQIVND (reference sequence). The CDR3 totals 15 residues. V lost 5 bases and J lost 0, with 10 bases in between. The CDR3 DNA sequence: TGTGCCAGTAGTGGTTCCGCCGCGAACACCGGGGAGCTGTTTTTT. It is translated as CASSGSAANTGELFF.

This chain links TRBV7-2 with TRBJ2-3; perhaps TRBD1 as D (5 bases). Germline assignment: CDR1 SGHTA and CDR2 FQGNSA. V gave up 2 bases and J gave up 3 bases, with 9 bases separating them. The CDR3 spans 14 residues. Written as DNA, the CDR3 is TGTGCCAGCAGCTTAAGGGGTTGGACAGATACGCAGTATTTT. Its protein product is CASSLRGWTDTQYF.

This clone was picked up a small number of times. This chain links TRBV19 with TRBJ2-6; D not certain. With 3 bases removed from V and 1 base from J, the gap between germline ends came to 7 bases. Germline V lookup: CDR1 LNHDA, CDR2 SQIVND (reference sequence). The CDR3 extends over 15 amino acids. The CDR3 bases are TGTGCCAGTAGTATGTCTCTATCTGGGGCCAACGTCCTGACTTTC. Translating gives CASSMSLSGANVLTF.

V is TRBV11-2 and J is TRBJ2-7; D is perhaps TRBD1 or TRBD2 (7 bases each). This CDR3 region has 14 residues. In germline, CDR1 is SGHAT, CDR2 FQNNGV. The V end lost 1 base, the J end lost 5 bases, and 12 bases lay between the germline ends. In DNA, the CDR3 is TGTGCCAGCAGCTTAGGCCCAGGGGGGGACGAGCAGTACTTC. Its translation is CASSLGPGGDEQYF.